A single sample gave rise to the 24 T cell receptor beta chains below, sequenced in a study of CD8 T cells in ankylosing spondylitis listed by TCRdb under 2017. The library was obtained by 5' RACE. TCRdb records Illumina HiSeq 2500 as the sequencer. TCRdb's own reprocessing of the public reads used fastp at Q25 and MiXCR and kept productive beta chains. Each CDR3 protein gets just one entry, which takes the most common genes and DNA from the rows behind it. This sample holds about 260,000 distinct CDR3 sequences; 20% to 30% were observed only once. 0.5% to 0.75% of the sample is taken by the ten largest. The source material was blood, either unsorted or a sorted T cell fraction (not recorded which). These receptors came from a male donor with ankylosing spondylitis or in good health (not recorded which).

This sequence joins TRBV27 and TRBJ1-3, with D maybe TRBD1 (6 bases). The germline gives CDR1 MNHEY, CDR2 SMNVEV (reference sequence). The V end was cut by 2 bases, the J end by 4 bases, with 9 bases between. CDR3 length: 14 amino acids. Here the CDR3 reads CASSLQGKGNTIYF. DNA for the CDR3: TGTGCCAGCAGTTTACAGGGGAAAGGAAACACCATATATTTT.

In this sample, this clonotype turned up many times. V usage is TRBV29-1 and J usage is TRBJ2-3; 7 bases fit TRBD1. Germline V gene sequence: CDR1 SQVTM, CDR2 ANQGSEA. The CDR3 has 14 amino acids. V was pared by 4 bases and J by 2 bases, with 6 bases of the junction left unmatched. CDR3 nucleotide sequence: TGCAGCGTTGGACAGGGCCTCAACACAGATACGCAGTATTTT. As protein: CSVGQGLNTDTQYF.

This clonotype showed up many times. The rearrangement uses TRBV6-1 and TRBJ1-6; TRBD1 might be the D (5 bases). The CDR3 runs 12 residues. Germline-derived CDR1 and CDR2 are MNHNS and SASEGT. Trimming took 7 bases from V and 7 from J, leaving 8 bases between them. The DNA for the CDR3 is TGTGCCAGCATGGCAGGGAATTCACCCCTCCACTTT. Encoded protein: CASMAGNSPLHF.

This clonotype was detected ten times or more. This CDR3 reads CSAYLIGNEKLFF. Written as DNA, the CDR3 is TGCAGTGCTTATTTGATTGGAAATGAAAAACTGTTTTTT. The gene calls are TRBV20-1 and TRBJ1-4, with D unclear. CDR1 and CDR2 from the germline V gene are DFQATT and SNEGSKA (reference sequence). With 5 bases removed from V and 5 bases from J, the gap between germline ends came to 12 bases. The CDR3 runs 13 residues.

V is TRBV20-1 and J is TRBJ2-3, with D perhaps given as TRBD1 or TRBD2 (5 bases each). Deletions cut 3 bases from V and 14 bases from J, with 15 bases between. There are 11 residues in the CDR3. Germline CDR1 DFQATT, CDR2 SNEGSKA (reference sequence). The CDR3 DNA follows: TGCAGTGCTAGCCCGGGACCCGGGGCGTATTTT. It is translated as CSASPGPGAYF.

This clonotype was seen ten or more times. The chain recombines TRBV20-1 with TRBJ2-3, with 8 bases that match TRBD2. CDR3 length: 15 residues. V gave up 6 bases and J gave up 3 bases; unmatched junction bases: 11. The germline V gene encodes CDR1 DFQATT and CDR2 SNEGSKA (reference sequence). Here the CDR3 DNA reads TGCAGTGCACCCCGAGATAGCGGGGTTACAGATACGCAGTATTTT. This codes for CSAPRDSGVTDTQYF.

The V call is TRBV15, the J call TRBJ2-1, with no clear D. Trimming stripped 0 bases from V and 9 bases from J, with 15 bases between. Germline values: CDR1 LNHNV, CDR2 YYDKDF (reference sequence). The CDR3 is 15 residues long. The CDR3 loop is CATSRDGLRGGEQFF. The CDR3 region has the DNA TGTGCCACCAGCAGAGATGGCCTTCGCGGCGGTGAGCAGTTCTTC.

As DNA, the CDR3 is TGTGCCAGCAATGGAGGGGGGGAAGAGACCCAGTACTTC. It is translated as CASNGGGEETQYF. This chain joins TRBV25-1 and TRBJ2-5; maybe TRBD2 (7 bases). The V gene's germline CDR1 is MGHDK and CDR2 SYGVNS. V lost 7 bases, J lost 3 bases, and 12 bases lay in between. The CDR3 is 13 amino acids.

The V gene is TRBV14, the J gene TRBJ2-5; D is unresolved. Between the trimmed V and J ends, which lost 2 bases and 1 base, there was a span of 8 bases. CDR3 length equals 14 residues. CDR1 is SGHDN, CDR2 FVKESK, per germline. CDR3 region: CASSQIGTQETQYF. DNA of the CDR3: TGTGCCAGCAGCCAAATCGGCACCCAAGAGACCCAGTACTTC.

The chain combines TRBV24-1 with TRBJ2-1; D may be TRBD1 or TRBD2 (5 bases each). V dropped 7 bases and J dropped 6 bases, with 15 bases sitting between them. CDR1 is KGHDR, CDR2 SFDVKD, per germline. CDR3 length equals 14 residues. CDR3 DNA: TGTGCCACCAGGTCCTCGGCAGGGAGCAATGAGCAGTTCTTC. Translated: CATRSSAGSNEQFF.

The chain carries TRBV10-2 and TRBJ2-7, with 11 bases aligning to TRBD1. Trimming took 2 bases from V and 6 from J; bases not matched to a gene: 12. CDR1 WSHSY and CDR2 SAAADI come from the germline V gene. This CDR3 comprises 17 residues. CDR3 DNA: TGCGCCAGCAGTGAGCCTAGGACAGGGGGCGCGATGGGCGAGCAGTACTTC. This codes for CASSEPRTGGAMGEQYF.

This clonotype was observed many times. The chain is built from TRBV12-3 or TRBV12-4 and TRBJ1-1; a possible D gene is TRBD1 (6 bases). With 5 bases removed from V and 1 base from J, the gap between germline ends came to 17 bases. This CDR3 contains 16 residues. The DNA for the CDR3 is TGTGCCAGCAGTCTTGCCTACAGGGTTAGGAACACTGAAGCTTTCTTT. Translation: CASSLAYRVRNTEAFF.

The chain combines TRBV10-3 with TRBJ2-3; D is perhaps TRBD1 (5 bases). This CDR3 has 12 amino acids. The V end lost 3 bases, the J end lost 6 bases, and 7 bases lay between the germline ends. The V gene's germline CDR1 is ENHRY and CDR2 SYGVKD. The chain's CDR3 is CAISEGVDTQYF. The CDR3 bases are TGTGCCATCAGTGAAGGGGTTGATACGCAGTATTTT.

There are many counts of this clonotype. The chain has TRBV2 and TRBJ2-1; no reliable D call. The V and J ends lost 0 bases and 4 bases respectively, with 7 bases between them. The length of the CDR3 is 14 residues. CDR1 and CDR2 (germline): SNHLY, FYNNEI. CDR3 amino acids: CASSEATQYNEQFF. CDR3 in DNA: TGTGCCAGCAGTGAAGCGACACAGTACAATGAGCAGTTCTTC.

This clonotype was counted many times. The chain links TRBV20-1 to TRBJ2-3, with D tentatively TRBD2 (6 bases). CDR1 and CDR2 (germline): DFQATT, SNEGSKA (reference sequence). This CDR3 spans 14 amino acids. V was shortened by 5 bases and J by 6 bases, with 18 bases between the two germline ends. The CDR3 reads CSAARLANGDTQYF. The CDR3 DNA reads TGCAGTGCTGCCAGGCTAGCGAATGGTGATACGCAGTATTTT.

This clonotype was counted only a few times. The chain combines TRBV15 with TRBJ2-1, with D possibly TRBD2 on 7 matching bases. The CDR3 length is 17 residues. With 5 bases removed from V and 8 bases from J, the gap between germline ends came to 25 bases. Germline CDR1 is LNHNV and CDR2 is YYDKDF (reference sequence). This CDR3 reads CATSSPGRSDRRDEQFF. CDR3 nucleotides: TGTGCCACCAGCTCCCCCGGGAGGAGCGACAGGCGGGATGAGCAGTTCTTC.

This clonotype was detected only a few times. The chain joins TRBV12-3 or TRBV12-4 to TRBJ1-1; D may be TRBD1 (5 bases). The length of the CDR3 is 12 residues. Trimming cost V 9 bases and J 4 bases, with 12 bases left between them. In DNA form, the CDR3 reads TGTGCCAGTGATCGTGGGGGCACTGAAGCTTTCTTT. Its protein is CASDRGGTEAFF.

The V call is TRBV12-3 or TRBV12-4, the J call TRBJ1-5, with 7 positions matching TRBD1. This CDR3 contains 17 residues. Trimming took 4 bases from V and 2 from J; bases not matched to a gene: 11. CDR3 amino acids: CASSSSNRGRGNQPQHF. DNA for the CDR3: TGTGCCAGCAGTTCCAGTAACAGGGGAAGAGGCAATCAGCCCCAGCATTTT.

This chain connects TRBV29-1 to TRBJ1-4, with D perhaps matching TRBD1 (6 bases). Trimming left V 7 bases short and J 7 bases short, with 19 bases between. Germline lookup yields CDR1 SQVTM and CDR2 ANQGSEA. This CDR3 has 14 residues. In DNA, the CDR3 is TGCAGCGATACCCGGAGGGGGTCTGGTGAAAAACTGTTTTTT. Amino acids: CSDTRRGSGEKLFF.

This clonotype was seen more than once but under ten times. The genes are TRBV27 and TRBJ2-7, with 10 bases aligning to TRBD1. CDR1 and CDR2 (germline): MNHEY, SMNVEV (reference sequence). The ends lost 6 bases at V and 6 bases at J; junction bases unmatched: 11. The CDR3 totals 15 residues. This CDR3 is CASRKGDRGGPEQYF. The CDR3 DNA is TGTGCCAGCAGGAAGGGGGACAGGGGAGGGCCCGAGCAGTACTTC.

The chain carries TRBV12-3 or TRBV12-4 and TRBJ2-5; D may match TRBD1 or TRBD2 (5 bases each). With 6 bases removed from V and 5 bases from J, the gap between germline ends came to 10 bases. This CDR3 is built from 12 residues. The CDR3 bases are TGTGCCAGCAGGGTGGGACGGGAGACCCAGTACTTC. Protein: CASRVGRETQYF.

V and J are TRBV10-3 and TRBJ2-3, with 8 bases lining up with TRBD1. The V gene's germline CDR1 is ENHRY and CDR2 SYGVKD. V shed 11 bases, J shed 6 bases, and the junction held 13 bases outside the gene matches. The CDR3 spans 14 residues. The CDR3 spells CASTGQGASDTQYF. The CDR3 nucleotides are TGTGCCTCCACGGGGCAGGGGGCATCGGATACGCAGTATTTT.

The chain has TRBV28 and TRBJ1-5; D possibly corresponds to TRBD1 (5 bases). V dropped 6 bases and J dropped 11 bases, with 23 bases sitting between them. Germline values: CDR1 MDHEN, CDR2 SYDVKM. This CDR3 has 15 amino acids. The CDR3 DNA is TGTGCCAGCAGCCCAGCCCCAGCGGGGACGAGGGCCCAGCATTTT. Its translation is CASSPAPAGTRAQHF.

This clonotype was observed many times. The chain uses TRBV7-2 and TRBJ1-1; TRBD1 might be the D (6 bases). Trimming took off 8 bases at V and 1 base at J, with 20 bases between the two ends. This CDR3 has 16 residues. Germline V gene lookup returns CDR1 SGHTA and CDR2 FQGNSA. CDR3 in amino acids: CASVKSGGSWNTEAFF. CDR3 bases: TGTGCCAGCGTCAAAAGCGGGGGCAGTTGGAACACTGAAGCTTTCTTT.